The 28 T cell receptor beta chains listed next were all sequenced from one sample in a study of T cells in Graves' hyperthyroidism and ophthalmopathy. Researchers amplified the TCR beta CDR3 regions from RNA transcripts. TCR CDR3 underwent first-round RT-PCR with the HTBI primer set. TCRdb called the multiplex PCR reads again in MiXCR, with one record for every CDR3 protein. In the table there are 480,000 or so distinct CDR3 sequences, 40% to 55% of which are singletons. The sequencing sample was made of peripheral blood or thyroid tissue (not recorded which). Every receptor here comes from an adult woman with Graves' disease, either hyperthyroidism or ophthalmopathy (not recorded which).

The chain joins TRBV7-2 to TRBJ2-7; the match to TRBD2 covers 7 bases. The V and J ends lost 0 bases and 2 bases, in that order; junction bases with no gene match: 4. This CDR3 region has 15 residues. Germline V gives CDR1 SGHTA, CDR2 FQGNSA. The CDR3 bases are TGTGCCAGCAGCTTAGCGGCGGGGGAGGCCTACGAGCAGTACTTC. Translated: CASSLAAGEAYEQYF.

The chain carries TRBV2 and TRBJ1-4; TRBD1 agrees at 8 bases. There are 14 residues in the CDR3. CDR1 and CDR2 (germline): SNHLY, FYNNEI. With V trimmed by 7 bases and J by 7 bases, 8 bases remained unmatched. CDR3 residues: CASTRTGIGEKLFF. The CDR3 nucleotides read TGTGCCAGCACGCGGACAGGGATCGGTGAAAAACTGTTTTTT.

The chain combines TRBV4-3 with TRBJ1-5; D not resolved. V was cut by 1 base and J by 0 bases, with 13 bases left in between. Germline V gene lookup returns CDR1 LGHNA and CDR2 YSLEER. There are 17 residues in the CDR3. In nucleotides, the CDR3 is TGCGCCAGCAGCCAAGTGGGATCGGTTCCTAGCAATCAGCCCCAGCATTTT. Its translation is CASSQVGSVPSNQPQHF.

This clonotype was observed many times. This chain connects TRBV10-3 to TRBJ1-4; 8 bases are shared with TRBD1. Trimming cost V 3 bases and J 5 bases; bases outside gene matches: 5. CDR1 and CDR2 (germline): ENHRY, SYGVKD. This CDR3 has 15 residues. DNA for the CDR3: TGTGCCATCAGTGAACAAAGGACAGGGAATGAAAAACTGTTTTTT. It encodes CAISEQRTGNEKLFF.

The chain combines TRBV19 with TRBJ1-5; tentatively, D is TRBD1 (6 bases). CDR1 LNHDA and CDR2 SQIVND come from the germline V gene (reference sequence). The CDR3 length is 15 residues. The ends were cut back, 6 bases at V and 2 bases at J, with 14 bases in the middle. CDR3: CASSWGGRGNQPQHF. In nucleotides, the CDR3 is TGTGCCAGTAGCTGGGGGGGCAGGGGCAATCAGCCCCAGCATTTT.

This clonotype came up many times. The chain uses TRBV9 and TRBJ2-2, with 10 bases that match TRBD2. Germline V gene sequence: CDR1 SGDLS, CDR2 YYNGEE. Losses at the gene ends were 1 base for V and 2 bases for J; bases not matched to a gene: 5. This CDR3 contains 17 residues. CDR3 loop: CASSVSRTSGNTGELFF. The DNA of the CDR3 is TGTGCCAGCAGCGTATCGAGGACTAGCGGAAACACCGGGGAGCTGTTTTTT.

This clonotype occurred many times. The chain joins TRBV7-9 to TRBJ1-1; no clear D. Per the germline V gene, CDR1 is SEHNR and CDR2 is FQNEAQ (reference sequence). V lost 3 bases to trimming and J lost 8 bases, with 13 bases between them. CDR3 length: 13 residues. The CDR3 sequence: CASSFDGAREAFF. The CDR3 DNA reads TGTGCCAGCAGCTTTGATGGCGCGCGCGAAGCTTTCTTT. The full variable domain, in which reference TRBV7-9 and TRBJ1-1 provide the parts outside the CDR3, is DTGVSQNPRHKITKRGQNVTFRCDPISEHNRLYWYRQTLGQGPEFLTYFQNEAQLEKSRLLSDRFSAERPKGSFSTLEIQRTEQGDSAMYLCASSFDGAREAFFGQGTRLTVV.

This clonotype was recorded many times. The chain uses TRBV20-1 and TRBJ2-5; 7 positions agree with TRBD2. V was pared by 5 bases and J by 2 bases, with 11 bases of the junction left unmatched. CDR3 length: 15 amino acids. CDR1 DFQATT and CDR2 SNEGSKA come from the germline V gene (reference sequence). DNA for the CDR3: TGCAGTGCTCAAGACCCGATGGGGGGGCAAGAGACCCAGTACTTC. Translating it yields CSAQDPMGGQETQYF.

V and J are TRBV20-1 and TRBJ1-6; D unresolved. Germline-derived CDR1 and CDR2 are DFQATT and SNEGSKA (reference sequence). V was pared by 3 bases and J by 8 bases, with 14 bases between. The CDR3 length is 14 residues. The CDR3 sequence: CSASLSQEHSPLHF. The CDR3 nucleotides are TGCAGTGCTAGTCTTTCGCAGGAACATTCACCCCTCCACTTT.

This clonotype was seen many times. The chain couples TRBV20-1 to TRBJ2-7, with 11 bases matching TRBD2. V lost 6 bases, J lost 3 bases, and 7 bases stayed unmatched. There are 14 residues in the CDR3. From germline, CDR1 is DFQATT and CDR2 SNEGSKA (reference sequence). The chain's CDR3 is CSAQRGLADYEQYF. The CDR3 coding sequence is TGCAGTGCACAGCGGGGACTAGCGGACTACGAGCAGTACTTC.

The table lists this clonotype with a few counts. This chain joins TRBV2 and TRBJ1-1, with D maybe TRBD1 (5 bases). Per the germline V gene, CDR1 is SNHLY and CDR2 is FYNNEI. V lost 4 bases and J 0 bases, leaving 9 bases between the germline ends. This CDR3 contains 14 residues. CDR3 DNA sequence: TGTGCCAGCAGTGCTGTGGACATGAACACTGAAGCTTTCTTT. This translates into CASSAVDMNTEAFF.

Of note for this clonotype: Mismatch with germline at one junction end may stem from a read error. V and J are TRBV7-9 and TRBJ1-3; 7 nucleotides match TRBD1. Looked up from germline, CDR1 is SEHNR and CDR2 is FQNEAQ (reference sequence). The CDR3 covers 14 residues. The CDR3 DNA reads as TGTACCAGCAGCCACCGGGACAGCGGAAACACCATATATTTT. It yields the protein CTSSHRDSGNTIYF. Combining the CDR3 with reference TRBV7-9 and TRBJ1-3 gives the whole variable domain DTGVSQNPRHKITKRGQNVTFRCDPISEHNRLYWYRQTLGQGPEFLTYFQNEAQLEKSRLLSDRFSAERPKGSFSTLEIQRTEQGDSAMYLCTSSHRDSGNTIYFGEGSWLTVV.

This clonotype showed up just a few times. V gene TRBV10-3 combines with J gene TRBJ2-7; a possible D gene is TRBD1 (6 bases). Germline assignment: CDR1 ENHRY and CDR2 SYGVKD. Deletions cut 10 bases from V and 5 bases from J, with 21 bases between. The CDR3 runs 14 residues. This CDR3 is CATAVWDKGNEQYF. DNA for the CDR3: TGTGCCACCGCGGTTTGGGACAAGGGGAACGAGCAGTACTTC.

The CDR3 region has the DNA TGTGCCAGTAGCGGGCAGTTCAACTATGGCTACACCTTC. Its protein product is CASSGQFNYGYTF. The chain links TRBV19 to TRBJ1-2; D call uncertain. CDR1 is LNHDA, CDR2 SQIVND, per germline (reference sequence). There are 13 residues in the CDR3. Trimming pared 6 bases from V and 2 bases from J, leaving 10 bases between.

The chain uses TRBV2 and TRBJ2-5, with D perhaps assigned TRBD1 or TRBD2 (5 bases each). Trimming removed 8 bases from V and 1 base from J, with 14 bases in between. In germline, CDR1 is SNHLY, CDR2 FYNNEI. The CDR3 consists of 14 residues. The CDR3 sequence: CASYNGDGQETQYF. CDR3 bases: TGTGCCAGCTACAACGGGGACGGCCAAGAGACCCAGTACTTC.

This clonotype was detected only a few times. This rearrangement joins TRBV7-2 to TRBJ1-4; D remains unclear. CDR1 is SGHTA and CDR2 is FQGNSA in the germline V gene. The CDR3 sequence is 15 residues long. Trimming left V 2 bases short and J 5 bases short, with 12 bases between. The CDR3 is CASSLSDGWNEKLFF. The CDR3 DNA sequence: TGTGCCAGCAGCTTATCGGACGGTTGGAATGAAAAACTGTTTTTT.

This clonotype occurred many times. The CDR3 region is CASSQEIRVETQYF. The CDR3, as DNA: TGTGCCAGCAGCCAAGAGATCAGGGTTGAGACCCAGTACTTC. V usage is TRBV4-2 and J usage is TRBJ2-5; tentative D call: TRBD1 (5 bases). Trimming removed 0 bases at V and 5 bases at J, with 10 bases between. The CDR3 extends over 14 amino acids. CDR1 and CDR2 (germline): LGHNA, YNFKEQ.

In regard to this clonotype: Given a much more abundant clone one base away, this may be a read error. J is TRBJ1-2 and V is TRBV29-1; weak D call: TRBD1 (5 bases). The CDR3 contains 13 residues. CDR1 and CDR2 (germline): SQVTM, ANQGSEA. The DNA for the CDR3 is TGCAGCGTTGGGTCGACAGATCACTATGGCTGCACCTTC. Its translation is CSVGSTDHYGCTF.

This clonotype has just a few counts. The chain combines TRBV29-1 with TRBJ2-7, with D perhaps given as TRBD1 or TRBD2 (5 bases each). Germline loops: CDR1 SQVTM, CDR2 ANQGSEA. The V end was cut by 8 bases, the J end by 5 bases, with 13 bases between. This CDR3 is 11 amino acids long. The CDR3 bases are TGCAGCCAGTGGGGGAGAGACGAGCAGTACTTC. The encoded protein is CSQWGRDEQYF.

The genes are TRBV2 and TRBJ1-2; TRBD1 might be the D (6 bases). The CDR3 covers 13 residues. The germline V and J ends were trimmed by 5 bases and 8 bases, with 15 bases remaining between them. From germline, CDR1 is SNHLY and CDR2 FYNNEI. Here the CDR3 DNA reads TGTGCCAGCAGTTTATTGGACAGTCACGGCTACACCTTC. Translated, it gives CASSLLDSHGYTF.

This clonotype was detected ten times or more. V usage is TRBV7-8 and J usage is TRBJ2-7, with D perhaps matching TRBD1 (6 bases). This CDR3 has 15 residues. The germline V gene has CDR1 SGHVS and CDR2 FQNEAQ. Trimming took 5 bases from V and 3 from J, leaving 17 bases between them. CDR3 sequence reads: CASSKTGSPNYEQYF. The DNA of the CDR3 is TGTGCCAGCAGCAAAACAGGGAGTCCCAACTACGAGCAGTACTTC.

This chain connects TRBV29-1 to TRBJ1-2; unclear D gene. The V end lost 3 bases, the J end lost 4 bases, and 12 bases lay between the germline ends. The length of the CDR3 is 13 residues. The germline CDR1 and CDR2 sequences are SQVTM and ANQGSEA. The CDR3 spells CSVETGLSYGYTF. The CDR3 DNA follows: TGCAGCGTTGAGACTGGTCTATCCTATGGCTACACCTTC.

This clonotype has a handful of counts. The chain has TRBV29-1 and TRBJ1-1; 7 bases agree with TRBD1. Germline CDR1 SQVTM, CDR2 ANQGSEA. With V trimmed by 2 bases and J by 10 bases, 16 bases remained unmatched. The CDR3 loop spans 15 amino acids. The CDR3 protein is CSVELPGQPMDGAFF. The CDR3 coding sequence is TGCAGCGTTGAACTCCCGGGACAGCCAATGGATGGAGCTTTCTTT.

There are many counts of this clonotype. The chain uses TRBV11-2 and TRBJ1-1; D uncertain. The length of the CDR3 is 14 residues. The germline V gene encodes CDR1 SGHAT and CDR2 FQNNGV. The V end was cut by 5 bases, the J end by 1 base, with 11 bases between. The CDR3 DNA sequence: TGTGCCAGCAGCCCTTGGACGGGGAACACTGAAGCTTTCTTT. Protein: CASSPWTGNTEAFF.

The genes are TRBV11-2 and TRBJ2-2; D call uncertain. V lost 8 bases and J 1 base, leaving 17 bases between the germline ends. Per germline, CDR1 SGHAT and CDR2 FQNNGV. This CDR3 comprises 16 residues. CDR3 DNA sequence: TGTGCCAGCTCACCAAGATCAGTAGGGAACACCGGGGAGCTGTTTTTT. It yields the protein CASSPRSVGNTGELFF.

This clonotype was found a few times. V usage is TRBV6-4 and J usage is TRBJ2-5; no clear D. This CDR3 is built from 14 residues. The germline V and J ends were trimmed by 3 bases and 5 bases, with 13 bases remaining between them. Germline CDR1 is MRHNA and CDR2 is SNTAGT. The CDR3 sequence is CASSDRQFRETQYF. The DNA for the CDR3 is TGTGCCAGCAGTGATCGACAATTTCGGGAGACCCAGTACTTC.

In its sample, this clonotype was seen many times. The V and J genes are TRBV6-5 and TRBJ2-7; tentatively, D is TRBD1 (6 bases). Germline V gene lookup returns CDR1 MNHEY and CDR2 SVGAGI. V lost 2 bases, J lost 4 bases, and 15 bases lay in between. The CDR3 is 15 residues long. The CDR3 loop is CASSYKRQALYEQYF. The CDR3 DNA follows: TGTGCCAGCAGTTACAAGCGACAGGCCCTTTACGAGCAGTACTTC.

This clonotype came up a few times. The V gene is TRBV29-1, the J gene TRBJ2-5; D is possibly TRBD1 or TRBD2 (6 bases each). The CDR3 extends over 13 amino acids. V was clipped by 7 bases and J by 5 bases, with 17 bases between them. CDR1 is SQVTM and CDR2 is ANQGSEA in the germline V gene. CDR3 sequence (DNA): TGCAGCGCCCTACTCCAGGGGAGGGAGACCCAGTACTTC. Translated, it gives CSALLQGRETQYF.